This is a list of T cell receptor beta chains from one sample in a study of neurological immune-mediated disorders. TCRdb reprocessed the 5' RACE reads via MiXCR and lists one record per CDR3 protein. The top ten clones hold over 0.95% of a sample with about 43,000 distinct CDR3 sequences, approximately 12% of them seen once. Material: PBMCs. The receptors were gathered from a female donor in good health. Both conserved end residues are part of each CDR3. The order of the fields is V gene, CDR3 protein.

TRBV3-1,CASSQAFSNQPQHF
TRBV7-2,CASSLEGQGAYTQYF
TRBV20-1,CSARDPSRGGAVNEQFF
TRBV5-1,CASSLTGDTQYF
TRBV20-1,CSASAAEWYGYTF
TRBV18,CASSPIGVGGGYTF
TRBV6-5,CASKPPNFFGYTF
TRBV6-5,CASSPDTAITPLHF
TRBV6-6,CASTSAGGGGGGYTF
TRBV6-5,CASSYSKQWEQFF
TRBV20-1,CSARQGGVRNQPQHF
TRBV27,CASMSLPPGEQFF
TRBV20-1,CSARRRLAGVENEHFF
TRBV6-6,CASSYSAGNGAQYF
TRBV20-1,CSARASGDYNEQFF
TRBV12-3/TRBV12-4,CASRSSSGRAPENEQFF
TRBV9,CASSVGTGGAAGRGSEQFF
TRBV20-1,CSASTVPGSYEQYF
TRBV7-8,CASSSPGGFGSGKLFF
TRBV2,CASSGTGGTGELFF
TRBV6-5,CASSSPPDTQYF
TRBV5-6,CASSLGRANTEAFF
TRBV6-1,CASRPYNEQFF
TRBV20-1,CSARAGQDEKLFF
TRBV7-9,CASSLASGIRYEQYF
TRBV5-1,CASTDRGGETQYF
TRBV3-1,CASSQVVRGVGYRELFF
TRBV12-3/TRBV12-4,CASSLGTGRGHWNEQFF
TRBV27,CASRWSSYNSPLHF
TRBV6-5,CASSRGVDQPQHF
TRBV7-9,CASIGNFGEAFF
TRBV5-5,CASSSGLERRKTQYF
TRBV7-9,CASSLRQGTTEAFF
TRBV7-3,CASSLFVAGIAGELFF
TRBV20-1,CSASSTGLNTEAFF
TRBV6-1,CASSAGTTLTNEQFF
TRBV5-6,CASSLRQGRYEQYF
TRBV20-1,CSAPNQGSWGAFF
TRBV20-1,CSARYSPGQTRETQYF
TRBV10-2,CASSQQGILGEQYF
TRBV5-5,CASSLQEETQYF
TRBV12-3/TRBV12-4,CASTRWSTDTQYF
TRBV7-2,CASSFPNLNYGYTF
TRBV6-6,CASRPDPQGYEQYF
TRBV20-1,CSARGQISTDTQYF
TRBV24-1,CATSGASGTDTQYF
TRBV25-1,CASGVEGGRNEQFF
TRBV6-1,CASSLEGSGNGEQFF
TRBV5-1,CASSLAGGETETLHF
TRBV29-1,CSVATTGWGDEQFF
TRBV5-1,CASRETVSGGTEAFF
TRBV3-1,CASSQGGNYGYTF
TRBV5-5,CASSVGQGGNQPQHF
TRBV3-1,CASSQDYVYTDTQYF
TRBV5-1,CASSLSMIGYEQYF
TRBV5-4,CASSLYRGGNEQFF
TRBV10-3,CAISESVYEQYF
TRBV7-2,CASSFGGGSYEQYF